These 26 T cell receptor beta chains share one sample of origin, sequenced in a study of blood T cell repertoires in COVID-19. Assay used: immunoSEQ multiplex PCR; TCRdb lists only in-frame clones, some missing. The sample has approximately 45,000 clones, roughly 73% seen once; the top ten hold approximately 61%. The sample comprised peripheral blood. These receptors all stem from a man older than 75 with acute or convalescent COVID-19.

Worth noting for this clone: Other nucleotide sequences from this sample produce the same CDR3. This chain connects TRBV19 to TRBJ2-7, with 9 bases aligning to TRBD2. The trim removed 1 base at V and 2 bases at J, leaving 3 bases unmatched. The V gene's germline CDR1 is LNHDA and CDR2 SQIVND (reference sequence). CDR3 size: 15 residues. Written as DNA, the CDR3 is TGTGCCAGTAGTATAGGGGCTAGCGGGGCCTACGAGCAGTACTTC. This translates into CASSIGASGAYEQYF.

J is TRBJ2-1 and V is TRBV5-4; D may be TRBD1 (5 bases). The ends were cut back, 0 bases at V and 2 bases at J, with 9 bases in the middle. The germline V gene encodes CDR1 SGHNT and CDR2 YYREEE (reference sequence). The CDR3 spans 15 residues. CDR3 coding DNA: TGTGCCAGCAGCTTGGAAGGGGCACCCTACAATGAGCAGTTCTTC. The encoded protein is CASSLEGAPYNEQFF.

The rearrangement uses TRBV30 and TRBJ2-3, with D hard to call. Trimming left V 2 bases short and J 0 bases short, with 6 bases between. The CDR3 contains 13 residues. Germline assignment: CDR1 GTSNPN and CDR2 SVGIG (reference sequence). The CDR3 is CAWSPRSTDTQYF. In DNA form, the CDR3 reads TGTGCCTGGAGTCCCCGTAGCACAGATACGCAGTATTTT.

The chain recombines TRBV6-6 with TRBJ1-2; D call uncertain. V was cut by 2 bases and J by 0 bases, with 7 bases left in between. This CDR3 is built from 14 residues. Per the germline V gene, CDR1 is MNHNY and CDR2 is SVGAGI (reference sequence). The CDR3 nucleotides read TGTGCCAGCAGTTACAGCCTTACTAACTATGGCTACACCTTC. Its protein product is CASSYSLTNYGYTF.

V and J are TRBV5-1 and TRBJ2-1; 11 bases align to TRBD2. CDR1 is SGHRS and CDR2 is YFSETQ in the germline V gene. V was clipped by 4 bases and J by 4 bases; unmatched bases: 7. CDR3 length: 16 amino acids. The CDR3 sequence: CASSARTSGSYNEQFF. The CDR3 region has the DNA TGCGCCAGCAGCGCCAGGACTAGCGGGTCTTACAATGAGCAGTTCTTC.

This rearrangement joins TRBV7-8 to TRBJ1-5; D call uncertain. The ends were cut back, 3 bases at V and 2 bases at J, with 8 bases in the middle. Germline V gene lookup returns CDR1 SGHVS and CDR2 FQNEAQ. This CDR3 is 14 amino acids long. This chain's CDR3 is CASSFRGGNQPQHF. The CDR3 DNA reads TGTGCCAGCAGCTTTCGCGGGGGCAATCAGCCCCAGCATTTT.

V usage is TRBV19 and J usage is TRBJ1-6; D is uncertain. CDR3 length equals 15 residues. CDR1 is LNHDA, CDR2 SQIVND, per germline (reference sequence). V was cut by 7 bases and J by 6 bases, with 16 bases left in between. The CDR3 bases are TGTGCCAGTACTCAACCGGGGATGGGTAATTCACCCCTCCACTTT. It specifies CASTQPGMGNSPLHF.

The chain couples TRBV7-2 to TRBJ1-1; a possible D gene is TRBD1 (6 bases). Germline values: CDR1 SGHTA, CDR2 FQGNSA. The V end lost 4 bases, the J end lost 8 bases, and 26 bases lay between the germline ends. The CDR3 sequence is 17 residues long. CDR3 loop: CASSSRPGGGGAREAFF. DNA of the CDR3: TGTGCCAGCAGCTCCCGCCCGGGAGGAGGGGGGGCTAGGGAAGCTTTCTTT.

The chain carries TRBV10-2 and TRBJ1-6; D not certain. CDR3 length: 14 residues. CDR1 and CDR2 (germline): WSHSY, SAAADI. V dropped 2 bases and J dropped 7 bases, with 9 bases sitting between them. The CDR3 DNA follows: TGCGCCAGCAGTGAGACGAGCGTCAATTCACCCCTCCACTTT. Translating gives CASSETSVNSPLHF.

The chain uses TRBV6-5 and TRBJ1-1; TRBD1 matches 7 bases. The CDR3 sequence is 15 residues long. The J segment lost 4 bases and the V segment lost 7 bases, leaving 12 bases of the junction unmatched. Germline loops: CDR1 MNHEY, CDR2 SVGAGI. CDR3: CASTSSRQGLTEAFF. CDR3 DNA: TGTGCCAGCACCTCATCGAGACAGGGACTCACTGAAGCTTTCTTT.

This clone was recorded once. This chain uses TRBV30 with TRBJ2-7, with TRBD1 matching 8 bases. The J segment lost 0 bases and the V segment lost 4 bases, leaving 8 bases of the junction unmatched. This CDR3 is built from 15 residues. Germline V CDR1 and CDR2: GTSNPN, SVGIG (reference sequence). CDR3 loop: CAWNFGTGSSYEQYF. The CDR3 region has the DNA TGTGCCTGGAACTTCGGGACAGGCTCCTCCTACGAGCAGTACTTC.

V usage is TRBV24-1 and J usage is TRBJ2-1; maybe TRBD2 (5 bases). Trimming stripped 4 bases from V and 7 bases from J, with 16 bases between. Germline lookup yields CDR1 KGHDR and CDR2 SFDVKD. The CDR3 covers 15 residues. CDR3 protein: CATSDPGFTGNEQFF. Here the CDR3 DNA reads TGTGCCACCAGTGACCCGGGATTTACCGGGAATGAGCAGTTCTTC.

The table lists this clone with many counts. The chain is built from TRBV7-8 and TRBJ2-3; TRBD2 matches at 14 bases. CDR1 SGHVS and CDR2 FQNEAQ come from the germline V gene. The CDR3 extends over 18 amino acids. V shed 0 bases and J 4 bases; nucleotides not matched to a gene: 6. The DNA for the CDR3 is TGTGCCAGCAGCTTAGCGCGGGGACTAGCGGGAGCGGCAGATACGCAGTATTTT. Translating gives CASSLARGLAGAADTQYF.

The CDR3 sequence is CAALVSNTGELFF. The CDR3 DNA reads as TGTGCCGCACTAGTGTCGAACACCGGGGAGCTGTTTTTT. The rearrangement joins TRBV30 to TRBJ2-2, with D maybe TRBD2 (5 bases). The V gene's germline CDR1 is GTSNPN and CDR2 SVGIG (reference sequence). V gave up 8 bases and J gave up 0 bases, with 10 bases separating them. The CDR3 has 13 amino acids.

This clone occurred a few times. Here the CDR3 DNA reads TGTGCCAGCAGCTCGTCTGTGAGGGAGCAGTACTTC. Translated, it gives CASSSSVREQYF. This chain joins TRBV5-8 and TRBJ2-7; D not certain. Looked up from germline, CDR1 is SGHTS and CDR2 is YDEGEE. V lost 3 bases, J lost 7 bases, and 11 bases lay in between. This CDR3 spans 12 amino acids.

The V gene is TRBV27, the J gene TRBJ1-6, with D unresolved. Germline CDR1 is MNHEY and CDR2 is SMNVEV (reference sequence). V was cut by 0 bases and J by 4 bases, with 10 bases left in between. The CDR3 covers 16 residues. This chain's CDR3 is CASSLSSGLYNSPLHF. In nucleotides, the CDR3 is TGTGCCAGCAGTTTATCGAGCGGACTGTATAATTCACCCCTCCACTTT.

The table lists this clone with a few counts. The rearrangement links TRBV28 to TRBJ2-5, with 8 bases matching TRBD2. The CDR3 contains 17 residues. V shed 4 bases, J shed 2 bases, and the junction held 12 bases outside the gene matches. Germline CDR1 and CDR2: MDHEN and SYDVKM. CDR3 in DNA: TGTGCCAGCAGTTCCCTAGGGAGCGGGAGAATACAAGAGACCCAGTACTTC. Translated, it gives CASSSLGSGRIQETQYF.

The chain is built from TRBV6-1 and TRBJ2-7; 12 bases are shared with TRBD2. V dropped 0 bases and J dropped 5; count of bases not matched to a gene: 11. The CDR3 is 18 amino acids. CDR1 is MNHNS, CDR2 SASEGT, per germline. For the CDR3, the DNA is TGTGCCAGCAGTGAAGCCCTCCTAGCGGGAGGGCGGTGGGACGAGCAGTACTTC. The encoded protein is CASSEALLAGGRWDEQYF.

This rearrangement joins TRBV3-1 (or the pseudogene TRBV3-2) to TRBJ2-1, with 11 bases aligning to TRBD2. This CDR3 contains 16 residues. Germline lookup yields CDR1 LGHDT and CDR2 YNNKEL (reference sequence). With V trimmed by 4 bases and J by 7 bases, 9 bases remained unmatched. CDR3: CASSPGTSGGQNEQFF. CDR3 DNA: TGTGCCAGCAGCCCAGGGACTAGCGGAGGCCAGAATGAGCAGTTCTTC.

This sequence joins TRBV5-1 and TRBJ2-7, with 10 bases identical to TRBD1. J was trimmed by 5 bases and V by 4 bases; bases with no gene match: 6. CDR3 size: 14 residues. From germline, CDR1 is SGHRS and CDR2 YFSETQ. CDR3 bases: TGCGCCAGCAGCGCGGGCGGACAGGGGGACGAGCAGTACTTC. It translates to CASSAGGQGDEQYF.

The chain is built from TRBV27 and TRBJ2-5, with D perhaps matching TRBD1 (5 bases). The CDR3 runs to 15 residues. CDR1 and CDR2 from the germline V gene are MNHEY and SMNVEV (reference sequence). The V end was cut by 0 bases, the J end by 3 bases, with 11 bases between. CDR3 amino acids: CASSLSWTPKETQYF. As DNA, the CDR3 is TGTGCCAGCAGTTTATCCTGGACACCAAAAGAGACCCAGTACTTC.

V usage is TRBV18 and J usage is TRBJ2-2, with a tentative D call TRBD1 (6 bases). CDR3 length: 16 residues. The V and J ends lost 0 bases and 2 bases respectively, with 10 bases between them. Germline values: CDR1 KGHSH, CDR2 LQKENI. CDR3 protein: CASSPPHRVNTGELFF. CDR3 nucleotides: TGTGCCAGCTCACCACCCCACAGGGTAAACACCGGGGAGCTGTTTTTT.

The V gene is TRBV6-6, the J gene TRBJ1-2; no firm D call. V was pared by 5 bases and J by 7 bases, with 11 bases between. The length of the CDR3 is 12 residues. The germline V gene has CDR1 MNHNY and CDR2 SVGAGI (reference sequence). In DNA form, the CDR3 reads TGTGCCAGCAGTACTGGTCTAGGTGGCTACACCTTC. This gives the protein CASSTGLGGYTF.

DNA for the CDR3: TGTGCCTGGAGTCAGGGACTAGCGGGAGTGAAAGATACGCAGTATTTT. Translating gives CAWSQGLAGVKDTQYF. V usage is TRBV30 and J usage is TRBJ2-3; 14 nucleotides agree with TRBD2. There are 16 residues in the CDR3. Germline CDR1 and CDR2: GTSNPN and SVGIG (reference sequence). V was clipped by 2 bases and J by 5 bases; unmatched bases: 6.

This chain connects TRBV28 to TRBJ2-3; TRBD1 aligns across 8 bases. The CDR3 is 15 residues long. Unmatched junction bases numbered 6, after V lost 6 bases and J lost 1 base. Germline CDR1 MDHEN, CDR2 SYDVKM. For the CDR3, the DNA is TGTGCCAGCAGATCCCAGGGGGCCGGCACAGATACGCAGTATTTT. Its protein is CASRSQGAGTDTQYF.

V gene TRBV10-2 combines with J gene TRBJ2-3; 10 nucleotides match TRBD2. Germline V gene data show CDR1 as WSHSY and CDR2 as SAAADI. The CDR3 has 14 amino acids. The V gene end was trimmed by 8 bases and the J gene end by 4 bases; junction bases not matched to a gene: 6. CDR3: CASSSGSYADTQYF. The CDR3 coding sequence is TGCGCCAGCTCTAGCGGGAGTTACGCAGATACGCAGTATTTT.